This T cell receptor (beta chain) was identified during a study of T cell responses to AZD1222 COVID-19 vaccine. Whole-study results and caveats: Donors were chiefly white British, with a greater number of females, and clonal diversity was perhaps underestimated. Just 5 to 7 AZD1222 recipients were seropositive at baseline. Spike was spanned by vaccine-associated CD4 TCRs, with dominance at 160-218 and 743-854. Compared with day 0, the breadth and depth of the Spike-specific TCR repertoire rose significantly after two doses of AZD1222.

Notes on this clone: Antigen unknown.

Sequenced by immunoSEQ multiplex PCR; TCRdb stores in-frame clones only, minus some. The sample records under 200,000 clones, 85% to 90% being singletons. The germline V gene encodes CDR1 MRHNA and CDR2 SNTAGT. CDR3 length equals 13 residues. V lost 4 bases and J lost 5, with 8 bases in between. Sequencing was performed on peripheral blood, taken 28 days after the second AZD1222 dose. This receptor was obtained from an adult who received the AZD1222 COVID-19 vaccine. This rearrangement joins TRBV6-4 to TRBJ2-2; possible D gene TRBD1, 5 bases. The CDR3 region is CASSGQGTGELFF. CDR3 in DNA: TGTGCCAGCAGTGGGCAGGGAACCGGGGAGCTGTTTTTT.